This T cell receptor beta chain was identified in a study of cytomegalovirus exposure and HLA in healthy donors. A few counts support this clone. Its cognate antigen is unknown. Amplification used 60 Vbeta primers and 13 Jbeta primers. Only in-frame clones appear in the TCRdb table, and some are missing; sequencing was by immunoSEQ multiplex PCR. The table includes more than 85,000 clones, over 70% detected once. Findings and limits, study-wide: Accounts indicate the classifier identified cytomegalovirus status with strong specificity and sensitivity.

The CDR3 length is 16 residues. V lost 7 bases, J lost 0 bases, and 18 bases lay in between. Germline assignment: CDR1 MRHNA and CDR2 SNTAGT. Source material: PBMCs. The chain carries TRBV6-4 and TRBJ1-1; maybe TRBD1 (6 bases). This clonotype was obtained from a man aged 30 to 45 in good health and CMV-seronegative. The CDR3 DNA is TGTGCCAGCATCATATTTAGGACAGCTTTGAACACTGAAGCTTTCTTT. Translated: CASIIFRTALNTEAFF.